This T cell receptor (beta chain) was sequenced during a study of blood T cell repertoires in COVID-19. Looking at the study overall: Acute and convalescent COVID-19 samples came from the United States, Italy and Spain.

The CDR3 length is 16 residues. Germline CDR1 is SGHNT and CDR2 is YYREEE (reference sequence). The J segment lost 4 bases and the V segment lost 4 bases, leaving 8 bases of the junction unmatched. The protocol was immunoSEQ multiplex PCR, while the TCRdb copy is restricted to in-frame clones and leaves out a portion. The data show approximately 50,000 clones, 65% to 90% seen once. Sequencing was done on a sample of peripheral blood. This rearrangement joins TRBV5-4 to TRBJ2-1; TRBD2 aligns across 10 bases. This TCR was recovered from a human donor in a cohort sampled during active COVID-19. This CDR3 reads CASSPGLALSYNEQFF. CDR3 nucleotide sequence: TGTGCCAGCAGCCCGGGACTAGCGCTTTCTTACAATGAGCAGTTCTTC.